One and the same sample provided the 15 T cell receptor beta chains below, sequenced in a study of vaccination and CD4 T cells after COVID-19. Noted treatment: approximately 9-day PBMC culture with coronavirus spike peptide pools or control peptides (ViraFEST assay). For these TCRs, the target antigens are not known. The Oncomine TCR Beta short-read assay was applied to DNA of cultured CD4+ T cells. TCRdb recomputed calls from the PCR reads with MiXCR, one row per CDR3 protein. This sample has approximately 11,000 distinct CDR3 sequences, with 69% found just once. The sequenced sample was CD4+ T cells from blood, cultured in vitro. These receptors originate from a human donor who had recovered from COVID-19.

The chain links TRBV19 to TRBJ1-1; TRBD1 matches 8 bases. There are 16 residues in the CDR3. V was pared by 4 bases and J by 0 bases, with 7 bases of the junction left unmatched. Germline V gene sequence: CDR1 LNHDA, CDR2 SQIVND (reference sequence). The CDR3 coding sequence is TGTGCCAGTAGTACCTTATGGACAGGGTTGAACACTGAAGCTTTCTTT. This encodes CASSTLWTGLNTEAFF.

The rearrangement uses TRBV12-3 or TRBV12-4 and TRBJ2-5; D perhaps matches TRBD2 (6 bases). V was pared by 6 bases and J by 5 bases, with 13 bases between. This CDR3 spans 13 amino acids. The CDR3 region is CASSLRGGETQYF. Written as DNA, the CDR3 is TGTGCCAGCAGCCTAAGGGGAGGTGAGACCCAGTACTTC.

This sequence joins TRBV28 and TRBJ1-5; TRBD1 matches 7 bases. The CDR3 is 16 residues long. Germline V gives CDR1 MDHEN, CDR2 SYDVKM. V trimming: 5 bases; J trimming: 3 bases; junction bases outside the gene matches: 10. The CDR3 DNA reads as TGTGCCAGCAGTCCGAACAGGGGCCCTCTCAATCAGCCCCAGCATTTT. Protein: CASSPNRGPLNQPQHF.

This clonotype was observed a few times. The CDR3 spells CASSAWDRPNTIYF. The DNA for the CDR3 is TGTGCCAGCAGCGCTTGGGACAGACCGAACACCATATATTTT. The J gene is TRBJ1-3, the V gene TRBV7-9; 7 positions match TRBD1. CDR1 is SEHNR and CDR2 is FQNEAQ in the germline V gene (reference sequence). The CDR3 spans 14 residues. Losses at the gene ends were 5 bases for V and 7 bases for J; bases not matched to a gene: 8.

J is TRBJ2-2 and V is TRBV7-6; D not resolved. CDR1 is SGHVS, CDR2 FNYEAQ, per germline. The CDR3 runs to 16 residues. Trimming cost V 1 base and J 3 bases, with 12 bases left between them. DNA of the CDR3: TGTGCCAGCAGCTTAGAAATGGCCAGCTACACCGGGGAGCTGTTTTTT. Amino acids: CASSLEMASYTGELFF.

The V and J genes are TRBV6-2 or TRBV6-3 and TRBJ1-1, with no clear D. V was clipped by 7 bases and J by 4 bases, with 16 bases between them. In germline, CDR1 is MNHEY, CDR2 SVGEGT. The CDR3 runs to 14 residues. Here the CDR3 reads CASTKVTSTTEAFF. The CDR3 DNA is TGTGCCAGCACCAAAGTAACCTCGACCACTGAAGCTTTCTTT.

The chain is built from TRBV6-1 and TRBJ1-6, with D perhaps TRBD1 (6 bases). The germline V and J ends were trimmed by 7 bases and 0 bases, with 13 bases remaining between them. The CDR3 is 16 residues long. The V gene's germline CDR1 is MNHNS and CDR2 SASEGT. The chain's CDR3 is CASTRGATSYNSPLHF. CDR3 DNA: TGTGCCAGCACCCGGGGGGCGACCTCCTATAATTCACCCCTCCACTTT.

V usage is TRBV6-5 and J usage is TRBJ1-3, with a possible D match to TRBD1 (6 bases). There are 15 residues in the CDR3. Germline values: CDR1 MNHEY, CDR2 SVGAGI. Between the trimmed V and J ends, which lost 0 bases and 4 bases, there was a span of 10 bases. The CDR3: CASSYSTGTGNTIYF. The CDR3 DNA reads TGTGCCAGCAGTTACTCGACAGGAACCGGAAACACCATATATTTT.

The CDR3 sequence is CASSYSGAQPQHF. CDR3 in DNA: TGTGCCAGCAGTTACTCAGGGGCTCAGCCCCAGCATTTT. The chain uses TRBV6-5 and TRBJ1-5; possibly TRBD1 for D (5 bases). Germline assignment: CDR1 MNHEY and CDR2 SVGAGI. The CDR3 consists of 13 residues. V lost 0 bases to trimming and J lost 6 bases, with 6 bases between them.

The J gene is TRBJ1-1, the V gene TRBV2; D is undetermined. This CDR3 region has 13 residues. Germline assignment: CDR1 SNHLY and CDR2 FYNNEI. Deletions cut 7 bases from V and 2 bases from J, with 11 bases between. CDR3 sequence: CASNRESNTEAFF. Written as DNA, the CDR3 is TGTGCCAGCAACCGAGAGAGCAACACTGAAGCTTTCTTT.

This clonotype is labeled medium-sized. The chain recombines TRBV6-2 or TRBV6-3 with TRBJ1-2; 7 nucleotides align to TRBD1. The CDR3 consists of 15 residues. CDR1 is MNHEY, CDR2 SVGEGT, per germline. J gave up 4 bases and V 6 bases, and 11 bases lay outside the gene matches. CDR3 in DNA: TGTGCCAGCAGCCAACGACAGGGATCGATCTATGGCTACACCTTC. The encoded protein is CASSQRQGSIYGYTF.

The chain combines TRBV6-2 or TRBV6-3 with TRBJ2-7, with TRBD2 identical over 12 bases. The CDR3 loop spans 17 amino acids. The germline gives CDR1 MNHEY, CDR2 SVGEGT. Losses at the gene ends were 0 bases for V and 5 bases for J; bases not matched to a gene: 8. In nucleotides, the CDR3 is TGTGCCAGCAGTTACTCGAAGCTAGCGGGGGGGAGCCACGAGCAGTACTTC. Amino acid sequence: CASSYSKLAGGSHEQYF.

This chain joins TRBV7-9 and TRBJ1-2; no clear D gene. Germline CDR1 SEHNR, CDR2 FQNEAQ (reference sequence). The length of the CDR3 is 14 residues. Trimming pared 0 bases from V and 4 bases from J, leaving 9 bases between. In nucleotides, the CDR3 is TGTGCCAGCAGCTTAGCCGGACGGATCTATGGCTACACCTTC. Amino acids: CASSLAGRIYGYTF.

This chain connects TRBV6-5 to TRBJ1-2, with 9 bases matching TRBD1. V gave up 0 bases and J gave up 3 bases; unmatched junction bases: 5. Germline CDR1 and CDR2: MNHEY and SVGAGI. The CDR3 spans 16 residues. CDR3 residues: CASSYSEDRGHYGYTF. CDR3 in DNA: TGTGCCAGCAGTTACTCAGAGGACAGGGGACACTATGGCTACACCTTC.

The chain joins TRBV4-2 to TRBJ1-2; TRBD1 is a possible D gene (6 bases). Germline V CDR1 and CDR2: LGHNA, YNFKEQ. The CDR3 is 15 amino acids. Trimming took off 4 bases at V and 3 bases at J, with 15 bases between the two ends. The CDR3 reads CASSLVGGADYGYTF. The DNA for the CDR3 is TGTGCCAGCAGCCTAGTGGGGGGGGCTGACTATGGCTACACCTTC.